This T cell receptor beta chain was retrieved from a study of blood T cell repertoires in COVID-19. At the level of the study: From T cells, B-cell-depleted T cells, or PBMCs came the material, which was cDNA or gDNA.

In the study's own analysis: The assay estimated nucleated cells by amplifying reference gene primers. Sequencing used immunoSEQ multiplex PCR; TCRdb keeps in-frame clones, though not all of them. The V and J calls and clone size come from that table; D and trimming were worked out from the DNA. Of about 270,000 clones listed, roughly 85% were seen once; the top ten hold approximately 8.6%. Individuals drawn from around 24 US areas were roughly 18 to 89 years old. Participants were placed into cohorts based on the clinical history they reported. CDR1 is GTSNPN and CDR2 is SVGIG in the germline V gene (reference sequence). Trimming pared 3 bases from V and 3 bases from J, leaving 11 bases between. This CDR3 has 13 residues.

This rearrangement joins TRBV30 to TRBJ1-2; no clear D. Sequenced sample: PBMCs or T cells enriched from blood (not recorded which). The TCR sequence derives from a woman between 50 and 59 years old with acute COVID-19. This chain's CDR3 is CAWSPRTDYGYTF. DNA of the CDR3: TGTGCCTGGAGCCCCAGAACCGACTATGGCTACACCTTC.